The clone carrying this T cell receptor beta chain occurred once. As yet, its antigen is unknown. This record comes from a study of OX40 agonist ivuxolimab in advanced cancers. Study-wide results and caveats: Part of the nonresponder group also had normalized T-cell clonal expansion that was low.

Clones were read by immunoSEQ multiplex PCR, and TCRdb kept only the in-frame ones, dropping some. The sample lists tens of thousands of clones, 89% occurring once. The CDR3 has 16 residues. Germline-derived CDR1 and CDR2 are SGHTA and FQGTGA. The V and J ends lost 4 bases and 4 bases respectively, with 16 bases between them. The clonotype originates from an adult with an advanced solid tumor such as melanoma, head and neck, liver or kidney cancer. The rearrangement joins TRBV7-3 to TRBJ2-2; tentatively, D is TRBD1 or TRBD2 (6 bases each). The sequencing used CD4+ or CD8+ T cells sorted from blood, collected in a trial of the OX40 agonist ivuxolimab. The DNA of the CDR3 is TGTGCCAGCAGCTCCATGAGGGGGGTTTCCACCGGGGAGCTGTTTTTT. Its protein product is CASSSMRGVSTGELFF.